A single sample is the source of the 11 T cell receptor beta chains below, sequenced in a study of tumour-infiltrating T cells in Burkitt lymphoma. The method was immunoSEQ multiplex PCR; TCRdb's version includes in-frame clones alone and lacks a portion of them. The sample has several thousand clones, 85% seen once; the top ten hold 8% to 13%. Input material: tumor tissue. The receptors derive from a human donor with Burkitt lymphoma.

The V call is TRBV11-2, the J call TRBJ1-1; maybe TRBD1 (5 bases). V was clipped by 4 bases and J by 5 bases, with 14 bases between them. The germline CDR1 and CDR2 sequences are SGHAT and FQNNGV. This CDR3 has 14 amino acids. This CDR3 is CASSSFTQGTEAFF. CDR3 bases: TGTGCCAGCAGCTCTTTTACCCAGGGAACTGAAGCTTTCTTT.

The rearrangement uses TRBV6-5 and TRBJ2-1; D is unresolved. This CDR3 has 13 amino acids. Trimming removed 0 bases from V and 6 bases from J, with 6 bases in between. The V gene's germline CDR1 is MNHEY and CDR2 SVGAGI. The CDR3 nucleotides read TGTGCCAGCAGTTACTCAAGGAGCAATGAGCAGTTCTTC. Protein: CASSYSRSNEQFF.

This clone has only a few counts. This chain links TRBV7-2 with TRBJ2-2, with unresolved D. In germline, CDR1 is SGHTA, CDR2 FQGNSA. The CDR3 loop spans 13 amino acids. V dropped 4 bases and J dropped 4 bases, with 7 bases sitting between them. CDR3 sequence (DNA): TGTGCCAGCAGCTCTCTTCCCACCGGGGAGCTGTTTTTT. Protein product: CASSSLPTGELFF.

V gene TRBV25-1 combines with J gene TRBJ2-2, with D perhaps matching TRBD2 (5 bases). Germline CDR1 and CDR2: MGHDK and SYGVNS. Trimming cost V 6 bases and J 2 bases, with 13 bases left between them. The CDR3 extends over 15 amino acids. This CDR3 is CASSLTGLNTGELFF. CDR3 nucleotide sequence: TGTGCCAGCAGCCTAACCGGACTCAACACCGGGGAGCTGTTTTTT.

As DNA, the CDR3 is TGTGCCAGCAGCGTAGGGGCTCTGGCCGAATGGGGCTACACCTTC. Translating gives CASSVGALAEWGYTF. J is TRBJ1-2 and V is TRBV9; no reliable D call. Germline lookup yields CDR1 SGDLS and CDR2 YYNGEE. The germline V and J ends were trimmed by 0 bases and 8 bases, with 17 bases remaining between them. The CDR3 spans 15 residues.

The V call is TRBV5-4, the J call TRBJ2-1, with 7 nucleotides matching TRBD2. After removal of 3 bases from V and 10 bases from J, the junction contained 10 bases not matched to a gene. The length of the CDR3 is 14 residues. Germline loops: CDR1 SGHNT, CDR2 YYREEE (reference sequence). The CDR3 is CASSSQTSTSEQFF. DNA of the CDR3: TGTGCCAGCAGCTCCCAGACTAGCACCTCAGAGCAGTTCTTC.

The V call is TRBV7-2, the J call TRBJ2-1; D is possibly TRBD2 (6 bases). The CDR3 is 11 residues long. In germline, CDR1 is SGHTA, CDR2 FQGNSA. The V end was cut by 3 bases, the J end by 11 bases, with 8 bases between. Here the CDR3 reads CASSFGGQQFF. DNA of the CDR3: TGTGCCAGCAGCTTCGGGGGACAGCAGTTCTTC.

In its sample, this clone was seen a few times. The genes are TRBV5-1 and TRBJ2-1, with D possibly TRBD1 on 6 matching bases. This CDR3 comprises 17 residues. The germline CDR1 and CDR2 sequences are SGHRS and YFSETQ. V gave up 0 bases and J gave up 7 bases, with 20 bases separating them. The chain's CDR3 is CASSLDPAGTSGNEQFF. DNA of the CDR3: TGCGCCAGCAGCTTGGATCCCGCAGGGACATCAGGAAATGAGCAGTTCTTC.

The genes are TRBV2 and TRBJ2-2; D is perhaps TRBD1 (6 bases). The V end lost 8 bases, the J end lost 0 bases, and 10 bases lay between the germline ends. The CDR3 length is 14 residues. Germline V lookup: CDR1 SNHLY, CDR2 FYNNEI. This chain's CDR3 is CASGQLPNTGELFF. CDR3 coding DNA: TGTGCCAGCGGACAGCTCCCGAACACCGGGGAGCTGTTTTTT.

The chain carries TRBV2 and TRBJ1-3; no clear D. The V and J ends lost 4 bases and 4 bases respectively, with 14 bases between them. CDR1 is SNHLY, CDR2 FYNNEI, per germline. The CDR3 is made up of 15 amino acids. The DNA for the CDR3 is TGTGCCAGCAGTGTGAACCGCCCGGGGGGAAACACCATATATTTT. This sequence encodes CASSVNRPGGNTIYF.

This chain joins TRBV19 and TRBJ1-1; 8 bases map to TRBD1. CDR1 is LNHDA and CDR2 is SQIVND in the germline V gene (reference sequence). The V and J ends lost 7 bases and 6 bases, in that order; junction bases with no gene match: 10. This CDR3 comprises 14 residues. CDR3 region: CASIGRTGLSEAFF. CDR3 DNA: TGTGCCAGTATAGGGAGGACAGGGCTTTCTGAAGCTTTCTTT.